This TCR beta chain was sequenced for a study of cytomegalovirus exposure and HLA in healthy donors (dated by TCRdb to the late 2010s). For context, the study as a whole: An earlier analysis of roughly 500 of the donors reported 276 Gb of sequence data and 100 million to 140 million unique TCR beta sequences from about 180 million T cells. An early release covering approximately 600 HLA-typed donors comprised approximately 300 gigabases of sequencing data and 85 million to 100 million unique TCR sequences. Among the roughly 390 genotyped donors, around 81% belonged to the genetic ancestry cluster associated with self-reported Caucasian donors. The study aimed to test whether signatures of past pathogen exposure could be identified by cataloging public T cell receptors. Using immunosequencing, the study profiled T cell repertoires from 666 subjects and related those repertoires to cytomegalovirus serostatus. Besides the first cohort of roughly 700 subjects, a separate validation cohort made up of 120 different subjects was used. To predict cytomegalovirus infection status, the study combined high-throughput TCR immunosequencing, statistical association of individual TCRs with disease status, and machine learning. A later analysis re-analyzed previously published TCR beta repertoires from 550 to 700 donors and added high-resolution HLA genotyping to study TCR occurrence patterns. In the later analysis, no new phenotypic data were used to find candidate immune exposures; instead, reliance was placed on TCR beta sequences and their occurrence across donors. In an earlier analysis of several hundred of the donors, high-throughput TCR beta sequencing was used to judge whether each TCR beta V gene segment behaved as functional or pseudogenic. Alongside the repertoire data, information on donor age, sex, ethnicity and CMV serostatus was compiled. In a later genetic analysis, genome-wide SNP genotypes for about three fifths of the roughly 670 donors were used, and that subset was treated as a discovery cohort. Every repertoire in the discovery cohort had been generated on one and the same sequencing platform. Class I and class II HLA loci were covered by the typing at four-digit resolution. Typing coverage differed by locus: A, B, C, DRB1 and DQB1 were typed in about 629-640 donors, DQA1 in about 500, DPA1 in around 580, and DPB1 in roughly 470. A few DR-DQ haplotypes were handled as single units for association and clustering because linkage in the cohort was strong. On average, around 240,000 unique TCR beta nucleotide sequences were sequenced per donor among 300 to 500 genotyped donors of the cohort, with roughly 19% of those sequences being non-productive.

CDR1 SGHRS and CDR2 YFSETQ were looked up in the germline V gene. The CDR3 runs 13 residues from the cysteine to the phenylalanine. Only the CDR3 region is kept as DNA, spanning 39 bases read in frame from base 1. V lost 7 bases and J lost 4 bases, and the count of bases not matched to a germline gene is 6. The cohort consisted of 650 to 700 healthy bone marrow donors. Cohort members were all nominally healthy when sampled, although unrecorded immune exposures were likely present. The donor tested CMV seropositive, placing the donor among the roughly 270 seropositive members of the cohort. Every donor gave a peripheral blood sample, and the peripheral blood mononuclear cells from that sample were used for TCR beta sequencing. The Qiagen DNeasy Blood Extraction Kit was used to extract genomic DNA from the blood cell samples. As concerns this clone: This clone's antigen is unknown. Within one base of it there is no much larger clone, and no base qualities were kept.

On the study overall, not on this receptor specifically: A cluster of highly shared sequence variants was judged likely to be a technical artifact of the sequencing pipeline. A later analysis found that most CMV-associated TCR beta chains appeared HLA-restricted, with HLA associations seemingly driven largely by CMV exposure. Some IMGT-functional V segments, including TRBV6-2 and TRBV6-3, could not be told apart with the 87-base-pair reads, so those segments were excluded. For the cohort, immune exposure information was limited to CMV serostatus. This cohort had only TCR beta chains sequenced, and the lack of alpha or paired-chain data limited which features could be detected. According to the authors, the approach could potentially be generalized to other disease states and immunological phenotypes. The classifier was reported to diagnose cytomegalovirus status with high specificity and sensitivity in both the original and validation cohorts. In a later genetic analysis, fewer N-insertions in productive TCRs were reported among donors in an Asian-associated ancestry cluster than the roughly 700-donor mean. While some public TCRs were present in many individuals, most TCR sequences turned up only very rarely across donors. The earlier analysis of around 600 of the donors excluded some 16 rarely observed V segments, including chromosome 9 orphons, because counts were too low. In a later analysis, HLA-associated TCR beta chains were found to be more clonally expanded and to have lower generation probabilities than equally common non-associated chains. The study gave a list of around 170 TCR beta chains associated with cytomegalovirus. A further reported finding was that TCR beta sequences accurately predicted the HLA-A and HLA-B alleles for most subjects in the first cohort. At a false discovery rate of 0.05, a later analysis linked approximately 18,000 TCR beta sequences to specific HLA alleles. In vitro tests confirmed that a few of the cytomegalovirus-associated TCR beta chains recognize cytomegalovirus antigens. Several of the top co-occurrence clusters appeared to be linked to parvovirus B19, influenza, CMV and Epstein-Barr virus, according to a later analysis. In a later analysis, the rate of TCR association differed among HLA loci, with DRB1 alleles having the most associated TCRs and HLA-C alleles having the fewest. HLA typing was unavailable for some donors at each locus, so association tests used only the typed subset. An earlier analysis of several hundred of the donors showed that most TCR beta V segments appeared in productive rearrangements either about 87% or about 30% of the time, which broadly matched IMGT annotations. V-gene and J-gene trimming of TCR beta chains was associated with a missense DCLRE1C variant in a later genetic analysis, and the association was replicated in an independent cohort. Assigning TCR associations to individual alleles was difficult when HLA alleles, especially DR and DQ, strongly co-occurred. Correlated functional status among segregating V segments might be attributable to linkage disequilibrium, but an unknown experimental factor could not be ruled out. Presence/absence analyses assumed roughly uniform sequencing depth across donors, an assumption that may not hold.

The library relied on the immunoSEQ multiplex PCR assay. For the multiplex PCR, a mixture combining 60 forward primers for TCR Vbeta segments and 13 reverse primers for TCR Jbeta segments was used. A multiplex PCR assay on genomic DNA amplified the CDR3 region of rearranged TCR beta genes. On the Illumina HiSeq System, the amplified TCR beta libraries were sequenced as 87-base-pair reads. The authors' analysis ran thus. In a later analysis, 77 million or so unique TCR beta chains were counted across the 650 to 700 repertoires, and approximately 9.9 million of these chains were shared by at least two donors. Raw reads were error-corrected and collapsed into unique sequences with a nearest-neighbor algorithm that merged closely related sequences to remove PCR and sequencing errors. Alignment of CDR3 sequences to IMGT reference sequences was used to assign V, D and J gene segments. For a sequence to be retained, a match of at least six nucleotides to both a V gene segment and a J gene segment was required. A rearrangement counted as productive if the CDR3 had no stop codons and remained in frame with V and J, and every other rearrangement counted as non-productive. Following IMGT convention, CDR3 was defined as the stretch from the second conserved V-encoded cysteine to the conserved J-encoded phenylalanine. Sequences without an unambiguous match to a single V gene segment were excluded from the earlier analysis of several hundred of the donors. An earlier analysis of 587 of the donors classified V segments as functional when productive rearrangements were above 56.7% and as segregating when the standard deviation between donors was above 5%. To diagnose cytomegalovirus status from the catalog of TCR beta chain sequences, a statistical classification framework was built. V and J gene assignment, in a later analysis, came from comparing TCR nucleotide sequences with IMGT/GENE-DB human TR gene sequences. In a later analysis, CDR3 sequences and most-parsimonious VDJ recombination scenarios were assigned using the TCRdist pipeline. In a later analysis, each TCR beta chain was defined by its CDR3 amino acid sequence together with its V-gene family, and reads without a unique V-gene family were excluded. A later analysis removed 592 highly shared, low-generation-probability nucleotide sequences to deal with suspected cross-contamination and a sequencing artifact. In a later analysis, a clonal expansion index was calculated for each public chain from normalized within-repertoire ranks of inferred template counts. Generation probabilities in a later analysis came from a VDJ recombination model fitted to out-of-frame rearrangements, and those results were checked against IGoR. In a later analysis, hypergeometric tests were used to score TCR-TCR, TCR-HLA and TCR-CMV co-occurrence, with a repertoire-size bias correction applied to TCR pairs. False discovery rates were estimated in a later analysis by permuting HLA or CMV assignments 20 times. In a later analysis, co-occurring TCRs were grouped with DBSCAN, and TCRdist sequence similarity was added when clustering was performed within HLA-allele-positive subsets. For co-occurrence clustering, repertoires with fewer than 30,000 or more than 120,000 public chains were excluded, along with five or six repertoires with anomalous nucleotide sharing. TCRdb retrieved this table from immuneACCESS and kept in-frame rearrangements only. Not all clones are present; in checked studies, unresolved V genes account for under half, and no reason is known for the remainder. D and trimming were read from the DNA, whereas the V and J calls and clone size are those reported in that table. The sample table holds about 91,000 clones, of which 86% were seen once. The biggest ten clones account for 9% to 9.5% of the sample.

This clonotype was sampled from a man aged 25-40 years in good health and CMV-seropositive. Here the chain combines TRBV5-1 and TRBJ2-3, and 7 junctional nucleotides match TRBD2. Sequencing was done on a sample of PBMCs. The DNA sequence follows: TGCGCCAGCGCCCCTGGGGGGGCAGATACGCAGTATTTT. Its coded protein is CASAPGGADTQYF.